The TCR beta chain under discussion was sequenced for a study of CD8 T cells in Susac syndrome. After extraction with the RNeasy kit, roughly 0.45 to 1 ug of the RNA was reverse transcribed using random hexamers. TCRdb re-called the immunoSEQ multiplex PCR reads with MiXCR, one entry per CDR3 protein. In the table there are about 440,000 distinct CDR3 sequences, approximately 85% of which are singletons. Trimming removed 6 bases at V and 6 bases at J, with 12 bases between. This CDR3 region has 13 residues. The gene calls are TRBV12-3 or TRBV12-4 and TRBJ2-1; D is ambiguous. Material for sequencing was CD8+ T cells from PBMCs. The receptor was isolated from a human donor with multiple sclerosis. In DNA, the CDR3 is TGTGCCAGCAGCTCAACAGACGTCAATGAGCAGTTCTTC. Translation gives CASSSTDVNEQFF.